Shown below are 7 T cell receptor beta chains from a single sample sequenced in a study of blood T cell repertoires in COVID-19. Here immunoSEQ multiplex PCR was the method, and the copy in TCRdb shows in-frame clones only, minus some. The profile shows roughly 190,000 clones, around nine tenths of them singletons. Sequenced sample: peripheral blood. The receptors shown here come from a human donor in a cohort sampled during active COVID-19.

In this sample, this clone turned up many times. The rearrangement links TRBV7-9 to TRBJ1-1; D is perhaps TRBD1 (5 bases). This CDR3 spans 15 amino acids. Germline CDR1 reads SEHNR; CDR2 reads FQNEAQ (reference sequence). The germline V and J ends were trimmed by 5 bases and 4 bases, with 17 bases remaining between them. CDR3 sequence: CASSPLSQGGTEAFF. The CDR3, as DNA: TGTGCCAGCAGCCCCCTCTCCCAGGGTGGCACTGAAGCTTTCTTT.

This clone came up once. The gene calls are TRBV7-2 and TRBJ1-5, with TRBD1 matching 7 bases. Trimming removed 2 bases from V and 6 bases from J; junction bases left unmatched: 7. This CDR3 contains 15 residues. Germline CDR1 reads SGHTA; CDR2 reads FQGNSA. CDR3 in DNA: TGTGCCAGCAGCTTAAGGAGGGGGCCGGGTCAGCCCCAGCATTTT. It codes for CASSLRRGPGQPQHF.

The rearrangement uses TRBV18 and TRBJ2-1; TRBD2 agrees at 9 bases. The germline gives CDR1 KGHSH, CDR2 LQKENI. The J segment lost 8 bases and the V segment lost 3 bases, leaving 8 bases of the junction unmatched. The CDR3 has 15 residues. The CDR3 is CASSPSIAGEYEQFF. The CDR3 DNA is TGTGCCAGCTCACCCTCGATAGCGGGAGAATATGAGCAGTTCTTC.

As for this clone: At the DNA level, this CDR3 is encoded by other sequences in the same sample as well. This chain connects TRBV5-1 to TRBJ2-2; 11 bases match TRBD1. There are 15 residues in the CDR3. Looked up from germline, CDR1 is SGHRS and CDR2 is YFSETQ. J gave up 4 bases and V 4 bases, and 3 bases lay outside the gene matches. DNA for the CDR3: TGCGCCAGCAGCGGACAGGGGGCGTCCACCGGGGAGCTGTTTTTT. Translating gives CASSGQGASTGELFF.

CDR3 loop: CASSYSDRGFNQPQHF. The CDR3 DNA is TGTGCCAGCAGTTACTCGGACAGGGGGTTCAATCAGCCCCAGCATTTT. The genes are TRBV6-2 or TRBV6-3 and TRBJ1-5; 10 nucleotides align to TRBD1. Losses at the gene ends were 0 bases for V and 3 bases for J; bases not matched to a gene: 2. CDR1 and CDR2 from the germline V gene are MNHEY and SVGEGT. CDR3 length: 16 amino acids.

This chain joins TRBV19 and TRBJ2-3, with TRBD2 matching over 12 bases. The CDR3 spans 15 residues. V trimming: 5 bases; J trimming: 2 bases; junction bases outside the gene matches: 2. Germline V gene sequence: CDR1 LNHDA, CDR2 SQIVND (reference sequence). CDR3 loop: CASSGLAGYTDTQYF. The DNA of the CDR3 is TGTGCCAGTAGTGGACTAGCGGGATACACAGATACGCAGTATTTT.

Here the CDR3 reads CAWSVGPGQPQHF. CDR3 coding DNA: TGTGCCTGGAGTGTAGGCCCAGGGCAGCCCCAGCATTTT. J is TRBJ1-5 and V is TRBV30; the D gene is possibly TRBD1 (5 bases). With 0 bases removed from V and 7 bases from J, the gap between germline ends came to 10 bases. Germline V gives CDR1 GTSNPN, CDR2 SVGIG (reference sequence). The CDR3 totals 13 residues.